The 15 T cell receptor beta chains below all came from one sample that was sequenced in a study of cytomegalovirus exposure and HLA in healthy donors (dated by TCRdb to 2016 to 2017). The library came from the immunoSEQ multiplex PCR assay. A mixture of 60 forward primers for TCR Vbeta segments and 13 reverse primers for TCR Jbeta segments was used in the multiplex PCR. The table comes from immuneACCESS by way of TCRdb, which keeps in-frame sequences with V and J called. Part of the clones is missing from these tables; in studies checked, under half for an unresolved V gene and the rest for unknown reasons. The sample table contains under 250,000 clones; only one count was recorded for roughly 85% of them. Of the sample, less than 2% is held by the ten largest clones. Sequencing was performed on PBMCs. These receptor sequences come from a male donor in good health and CMV-seronegative.

The chain is built from TRBV7-3 and TRBJ1-2; D may be TRBD1 (6 bases). Germline V gives CDR1 SGHTA, CDR2 FQGTGA. V gave up 5 bases and J gave up 4 bases, with 11 bases separating them. The CDR3 has 13 amino acids. CDR3 region: CASSPGVGYGYTF. The CDR3 DNA reads as TGTGCCAGCAGCCCAGGGGTGGGCTATGGCTACACCTTC.

This chain joins TRBV28 and TRBJ1-6, with 7 bases fitting TRBD1. After removal of 6 bases from V and 4 bases from J, the junction contained 6 bases not matched to a gene. Germline CDR1 reads MDHEN; CDR2 reads SYDVKM. The CDR3 is 15 residues long. CDR3 nucleotides: TGTGCCAGCAGGGAAGCACAGGGGTATAATTCACCCCTCCACTTT. Its protein product is CASREAQGYNSPLHF.

V gene TRBV7-9 combines with J gene TRBJ2-7; the D gene is possibly TRBD2 (5 bases). The CDR3 runs 16 residues. V lost 2 bases and J lost 3, with 17 bases in between. Per the germline V gene, CDR1 is SEHNR and CDR2 is FQNEAQ (reference sequence). DNA of the CDR3: TGTGCCAGCAGCTTAAGTTGGGGAGAGAGCGGCTACGAGCAGTACTTC. Encoded protein: CASSLSWGESGYEQYF.

The chain has TRBV7-9 and TRBJ1-5; the match to TRBD1 covers 9 bases. CDR1 is SEHNR and CDR2 is FQNEAQ in the germline V gene (reference sequence). The CDR3 is 15 amino acids. V trimming: 5 bases; J trimming: 2 bases; junction bases outside the gene matches: 4. The CDR3 is CASSKDRGGNQPQHF. The CDR3 DNA is TGTGCCAGCAGCAAGGACAGGGGAGGCAATCAGCCCCAGCATTTT.

J is TRBJ1-5 and V is TRBV19; D is unresolved. Germline lookup yields CDR1 LNHDA and CDR2 SQIVND (reference sequence). V gave up 3 bases and J gave up 8 bases, with 5 bases separating them. The CDR3 consists of 11 residues. The CDR3 nucleotides are TGTGCCAGTAGTATCGGAGAGCCCCAGCATTTT. Its translation is CASSIGEPQHF.

The chain employs TRBV19 and TRBJ1-1; no firm D call. This CDR3 is built from 11 residues. Germline V gene sequence: CDR1 LNHDA, CDR2 SQIVND (reference sequence). Trimming stripped 6 bases from V and 7 bases from J, with 9 bases between. The CDR3 protein is CASRRSGEAFF. CDR3 DNA sequence: TGTGCCAGTAGAAGGAGCGGTGAAGCTTTCTTT.

CDR3 nucleotide sequence: TGTGCCAGCAGCTCTAATCGACGACAGGAAGGAGGTGAAAAACTGTTTTTT. This sequence encodes CASSSNRRQEGGEKLFF. The chain couples TRBV7-9 to TRBJ1-4, with D tentatively TRBD1 (6 bases). The CDR3 covers 17 residues. CDR1 SEHNR and CDR2 FQNEAQ come from the germline V gene (reference sequence). V was shortened by 4 bases and J by 7 bases, with 22 bases between the two germline ends.

This chain connects TRBV27 to TRBJ1-1; D may be TRBD1 (6 bases). This CDR3 contains 14 residues. V gave up 5 bases and J gave up 9 bases, with 19 bases separating them. Germline CDR1 and CDR2: MNHEY and SMNVEV (reference sequence). The CDR3 loop is CASSPGAGGAQAFF. In DNA, the CDR3 is TGTGCCAGCAGTCCCGGCGCGGGGGGGGCTCAAGCTTTCTTT.

V and J are TRBV5-8 and TRBJ1-5; maybe TRBD1 (6 bases). V gave up 2 bases and J gave up 7 bases, with 10 bases separating them. Germline-derived CDR1 and CDR2 are SGHTS and YDEGEE. CDR3 length: 13 amino acids. CDR3 nucleotide sequence: TGTGCCAGCAGCTTATCAGGGGACCAGCCCCAGCATTTT. Amino acid sequence: CASSLSGDQPQHF.

A single count supports this clone. This chain connects TRBV10-3 to TRBJ2-3; 8 bases are shared with TRBD1. The CDR3 covers 14 residues. V shed 4 bases and J 3 bases; nucleotides not matched to a gene: 3. In germline, CDR1 is ENHRY, CDR2 SYGVKD. The CDR3 loop is CAISGGDRTDTQYF. CDR3 in DNA: TGTGCCATCAGTGGGGGGGACAGGACAGATACGCAGTATTTT.

There are a few counts of this clone. The chain combines TRBV6-6 with TRBJ2-3; 8 bases fit TRBD2. V lost 4 bases and J lost 6; bases outside the gene matches: 9. This CDR3 contains 15 residues. Germline V gene lookup returns CDR1 MNHNY and CDR2 SVGAGI (reference sequence). The CDR3: CASSFGEGLVDTQYF. In DNA, the CDR3 is TGTGCCAGCAGTTTCGGGGAGGGACTAGTCGATACGCAGTATTTT.

The chain recombines TRBV9 with TRBJ2-7; 8 nucleotides match TRBD1. CDR1 is SGDLS and CDR2 is YYNGEE in the germline V gene. V shed 4 bases, J shed 2 bases, and the junction held 5 bases outside the gene matches. This CDR3 is built from 14 residues. In nucleotides, the CDR3 is TGTGCCAGCAGCTCCCGGGACAGGACCTACGAGCAGTACTTC. Protein product: CASSSRDRTYEQYF.

V is TRBV4-3 and J is TRBJ2-1; D is possibly TRBD1 (8 bases). Germline lookup yields CDR1 LGHNA and CDR2 YSLEER. V shed 5 bases and J shed 7 bases, with 15 bases lying between them. The CDR3 runs to 14 residues. The chain's CDR3 is CASSDGQGGNEQFF. CDR3 nucleotides: TGCGCCAGCAGCGACGGACAGGGAGGGAATGAGCAGTTCTTC.

The chain is built from TRBV6-1 and TRBJ1-1; 8 bases agree with TRBD1. V lost 11 bases and J lost 7; bases outside the gene matches: 12. Germline V CDR1 and CDR2: MNHNS, SASEGT. CDR3 length: 13 amino acids. This chain's CDR3 is CAHQLDRGFEAFF. The CDR3 nucleotides read TGTGCCCACCAACTAGACAGGGGCTTTGAAGCTTTCTTT.

This clone was seen only once. The chain has TRBV5-8 and TRBJ1-5; tentatively, D is TRBD1 (5 bases). Germline V gene sequence: CDR1 SGHTS, CDR2 YDEGEE. The CDR3 spans 12 residues. V lost 6 bases and J 11 bases, leaving 15 bases between the germline ends. The CDR3 loop is CASIRGGWAQHF. The CDR3 DNA is TGTGCCAGCATCCGGGGGGGTTGGGCCCAGCATTTT. Using reference TRBV5-8 and TRBJ1-5 for the parts outside the CDR3, the full variable domain is EAGVTQSPTHLIKTRGQQATLRCSPISGHTSVYWYQQALGLGLQFLLWYDEGEERNRGNFPPRFSGRQFPNYSSELNVNALELEDSALYLCASIRGGWAQHFGDGTRLSIL.